Below are 5 T cell receptor beta chains sequenced from a single sample in a study of control samples from healthy donors and cancer patients. Here immunoSEQ multiplex PCR was the method, and the copy in TCRdb shows in-frame clones only, minus some. This sample has 90,000 or so clones, with 88% found just once. Sequenced material: blood. These receptors were obtained from a woman in her sixties or seventies in good health.

This rearrangement joins TRBV19 to TRBJ1-2; the match to TRBD1 covers 12 bases. The CDR3 consists of 16 residues. The ends lost 6 bases at V and 3 bases at J; junction bases unmatched: 8. Germline assignment: CDR1 LNHDA and CDR2 SQIVND (reference sequence). The CDR3 protein is CASRTGQGAIHYGYTF. The CDR3 DNA sequence: TGTGCCAGTAGGACGGGACAGGGGGCGATCCACTATGGCTACACCTTC. The full variable domain, completed using reference TRBV19 and TRBJ1-2, is DGGITQSPKYLFRKEGQNVTLSCEQNLNHDAMYWYRQDPGQGLRLIYYSQIVNDFQKGDIAEGYSVSREKKESFPLTVTSAQKNPTAFYLCASRTGQGAIHYGYTFGSGTRLTVV.

The rearrangement uses TRBV14 and TRBJ1-4; D might be TRBD1 (6 bases). The CDR3 spans 13 residues. The V gene lost 4 bases and the J gene lost 8 bases, with 11 bases spanning the gap. Germline V gives CDR1 SGHDN, CDR2 FVKESK. The CDR3 DNA reads TGTGCCAGCAGCCGGGGGGCGAGGGAAAAACTGTTTTTT. Amino acid sequence: CASSRGAREKLFF.

Written as DNA, the CDR3 is TGTGCCAGCAGTTACGGACAGCTCACAGATACGCAGTATTTT. It yields the protein CASSYGQLTDTQYF. The chain couples TRBV6-5 to TRBJ2-3; weak D call: TRBD1 (6 bases). CDR3 size: 14 residues. The V gene lost 2 bases and the J gene lost 2 bases, with 8 bases spanning the gap. Germline V gene sequence: CDR1 MNHEY, CDR2 SVGAGI.

The chain carries TRBV5-1 and TRBJ2-1; D is possibly TRBD2 (6 bases). The CDR3 is 15 amino acids. The V gene's germline CDR1 is SGHRS and CDR2 YFSETQ. Trimming cost V 3 bases and J 4 bases, with 14 bases left between them. CDR3 region: CASSSLASSYNEQFF. As DNA, the CDR3 is TGCGCCAGCAGCTCTCTAGCGTCCAGTTACAATGAGCAGTTCTTC.

The rearrangement joins TRBV3-1 (or the pseudogene TRBV3-2) to TRBJ1-2; TRBD1 might be the D (6 bases). Trimming took 2 bases from V and 2 from J, leaving 12 bases between them. CDR1 and CDR2 (germline): LGHDT, YNNKEL (reference sequence). The CDR3 has 15 amino acids. CDR3 sequence: CASSQHRQENYGYTF. Here the CDR3 DNA reads TGTGCCAGCAGCCAACATAGACAGGAGAACTATGGCTACACCTTC.